This T cell receptor (beta chain) was identified during a study of OX40 agonist ivuxolimab in advanced cancers. Looking at the study overall: Ivuxolimab was an agonistic, fully human IgG2 monoclonal antibody directed against OX40 (CD134), a costimulatory receptor. Intravenous ivuxolimab was administered to patients every 2 weeks at six dose levels: 0.01, 0.1, 0.3, 1.5, 3 and 10 mg/kg. Of the roughly 52 dose-escalation patients, hepatocellular carcinoma was present in 19, melanoma in roughly 15, renal cell carcinoma in 9 and head and neck cancer in 9. The dose-escalation cohort was almost 85% male with a mean age of about 60 years, ranging from roughly 23 to 80. Patients were allowed to have had prior anti-PD-1, anti-PD-L1 or anti-CTLA-4 therapy, and 40% to 45% of the dose-escalation patients had been treated with checkpoint inhibitors. Partial responses occurred in three dose-escalation patients: two with cutaneous melanoma and one with hepatocellular carcinoma. Peripheral TCRbeta sequencing aimed to test whether ivuxolimab altered TCR sequence diversity and caused clonal T-cell expansion. The paper describes the monotherapy dose-escalation part (N ≈ 52 patients) of the phase I trial of ivuxolimab. Study-wide findings and limitations: The antigen specificity of the clonally expanded peripheral T cells was not determined. After ivuxolimab, CD8+ T cells had more expanded clones than CD4+ T cells on average. In partial responders in the 0.1-3.0 mg/kg groups, normalized peripheral clonal expansion was found to be among the lowest, especially among CD8+ T cells. Low levels of normalized T-cell clonal expansion were also shown by some nonresponding patients. Clonal expansion of both CD4+ and CD8+ blood T cells was observed from baseline to week 6 at doses 0.1 to 3.0 mg/kg.

About this clone itself: The specificity of this receptor is unknown. Base qualities are not recorded, but no much larger clone differs from it by a single base.

Genomic DNA was extracted from sorted cells for sequencing of the TCRbeta CDR3 region. The immunoSEQ Assay was used to sequence the TCRbeta CDR3 regions. TCRdb's version of the immuneACCESS table is confined to in-frame rearrangements and falls short of the full clone set. An unresolved V gene accounts for under half of the shortfall where checked; the remainder is of unknown origin. The sample profile shows roughly 70,000 clones; roughly 87% of them were found once. The ten largest account for just over 2% of the sample. The trial excluded patients who had a history of autoimmune disease or who were on systemic immunosuppression. Peripheral blood for TCR sequencing was drawn from every dose cohort at baseline, at cycle 4 day 1 and at cycle 7 day 1. Samples were obtained from an open-label, multicenter, first-in-human phase I dose-escalation trial of ivuxolimab. Adults with locally advanced or metastatic melanoma, renal cell, hepatocellular, or head and neck squamous cell carcinoma were enrolled in the trial. Before TCR sequencing, CD4+ T cells and CD8+ T cells were sorted from peripheral blood as separate populations.

The germline V gene provides CDR1 SGHRS and CDR2 YFSETQ. Trimmed from V: 4 bases; trimmed from J: 8 bases; junction bases lacking a gene match: 4. The CDR3 has 13 amino acids, counting the end cysteine and phenylalanine. The CDR3 DNA has 39 bases and is translated from base 1. Sequenced here: CD4+ or CD8+ T cells sorted from blood, sampled in a trial of the OX40 agonist ivuxolimab. The receptor chain draws on TRBV5-1 and TRBJ2-1; 9 bases in between match TRBD1. This clonotype originated in an adult with an advanced solid tumor such as melanoma, head and neck, liver or kidney cancer. The DNA reads as follows: TGCGCCAGCAGCAACCGACAGGGGGATGAGCAGTTCTTC. Translation gives CASSNRQGDEQFF. Beyond the CDR3, the reference TRBV5-1 and TRBJ2-1 genes provide the residues; the full variable domain reads: KAGVTQTPRYLIKTRGQQVTLSCSPISGHRSVSWYQQTPGQGLQFLFEYFSETQRNKGNFPGRFSGRQFSNSRSEMNVSTLELGDSALYLCASSNRQGDEQFFGPGTRLTVL.